Below are 4 T cell receptor beta chains sequenced from a single sample in a study of blood T cell repertoires in COVID-19. Assay used: immunoSEQ multiplex PCR; TCRdb lists only in-frame clones, some missing. The sample yields 90,000 or so clones, about 79% seen once. Sequenced: peripheral blood. Every receptor here comes from a man aged 60 to 69 with acute or convalescent COVID-19.

V gene TRBV20-1 combines with J gene TRBJ1-1; D gene ambiguous. Between the trimmed V and J ends, which lost 3 bases and 5 bases, there was a span of 7 bases. This CDR3 comprises 11 residues. Germline assignment: CDR1 DFQATT and CDR2 SNEGSKA (reference sequence). The CDR3 DNA is TGCAGTGCTAGGCTAAGTACTGAAGCTTTCTTT. This encodes CSARLSTEAFF.

J is TRBJ1-2 and V is TRBV3-1 (or the pseudogene TRBV3-2); TRBD1 matches at 8 bases. The junction had 1 base not matched to a gene; V was cut back by 3 bases and J by 7 bases. There are 12 residues in the CDR3. The germline CDR1 and CDR2 sequences are LGHDT and YNNKEL (reference sequence). CDR3 residues: CASSQDRVGYTF. Here the CDR3 DNA reads TGTGCCAGCAGCCAGGACAGGGTTGGCTACACCTTC.

The CDR3 DNA sequence: TGTGCCAGCAGTTTAACCAGGGGAGATGGCTACACCTTC. Its protein product is CASSLTRGDGYTF. The chain links TRBV12-3 or TRBV12-4 to TRBJ1-2; maybe TRBD1 (6 bases). V was trimmed by 2 bases and J by 6 bases, leaving 10 bases between them. This CDR3 is built from 13 residues.

The CDR3 here is CASSLGRNQPQHF. DNA for the CDR3: TGTGCCAGCAGCTTGGGGAGAAATCAGCCCCAGCATTTT. V is TRBV7-9 and J is TRBJ1-5; D unresolved. CDR1 SEHNR and CDR2 FQNEAQ come from the germline V gene (reference sequence). The CDR3 covers 13 residues. V was shortened by 3 bases and J by 4 bases, with 7 bases between the two germline ends.